The next 13 T cell receptor beta chains were all read from a single sample in a study of blood T cell repertoires in COVID-19. Sequencing used immunoSEQ multiplex PCR; TCRdb keeps in-frame clones, though not all of them. This sample carries 400,000 to 550,000 clones, around 89% of them seen once, and the ten largest clones take roughly 4.3%. Sequenced material: peripheral blood. These TCRs come from a woman in her thirties with acute or convalescent COVID-19.

The chain combines TRBV29-1 with TRBJ2-5; 7 bases map to TRBD1. The CDR3 extends over 13 amino acids. The V gene's germline CDR1 is SQVTM and CDR2 ANQGSEA. The V gene end was trimmed by 5 bases and the J gene end by 3 bases; junction bases not matched to a gene: 6. The CDR3 sequence is CSVRTGPKETQYF. The CDR3 DNA reads TGCAGCGTTAGGACAGGACCTAAAGAGACCCAGTACTTC. The full variable domain, rest sourced from reference TRBV29-1 and TRBJ2-5, is SAVISQKPSRDICQRGTSLTIQCQVDSQVTMMFWYRQQPGQSLTLIATANQGSEATYESGFVIDKFPISRPNLTFSTLTVSNMSPEDSSIYLCSVRTGPKETQYFGPGTRLLVL.

The V and J genes are TRBV11-2 and TRBJ2-3; D may be TRBD2 (5 bases). CDR1 is SGHAT and CDR2 is FQNNGV in the germline V gene. Trimming shortened V by 6 bases and J by 6 bases, and 13 bases separated the two germline ends. The CDR3 has 13 residues. The CDR3 here is CASSSGLWDTQYF. CDR3 coding DNA: TGTGCCAGCAGTTCAGGACTGTGGGATACGCAGTATTTT.

This clone came up once. The chain recombines TRBV4-2 with TRBJ2-5, with a possible D match to TRBD2 (7 bases). The V end was cut by 4 bases, the J end by 6 bases, with 18 bases between. Germline CDR1 and CDR2: LGHNA and YNFKEQ. The CDR3 runs 15 residues. The CDR3 DNA reads TGTGCCAGCAGCCCCCTCGACGGGGGGCTGAAGACCCAGTACTTC. Translation gives CASSPLDGGLKTQYF.

V gene TRBV27 combines with J gene TRBJ2-5; TRBD1 might be the D (6 bases). The CDR3 loop spans 14 amino acids. The germline V gene encodes CDR1 MNHEY and CDR2 SMNVEV (reference sequence). Trimming stripped 5 bases from V and 5 bases from J, with 15 bases between. DNA of the CDR3: TGTGCCAGCAGTATCCAGGGGTATTCGGAGACCCAGTACTTC. It encodes CASSIQGYSETQYF.

V gene TRBV5-1 combines with J gene TRBJ1-3, with 7 positions matching TRBD1. The CDR3 extends over 16 amino acids. The V gene end was trimmed by 0 bases and the J gene end by 1 base; junction bases not matched to a gene: 4. Germline CDR1 reads SGHRS; CDR2 reads YFSETQ. The CDR3 protein is CASSLATTGSGNTIYF. The CDR3 DNA reads as TGCGCCAGCAGCTTGGCCACGACAGGGTCTGGAAACACCATATATTTT.

V gene TRBV25-1 combines with J gene TRBJ1-5; D is undetermined. The V and J ends lost 1 base and 2 bases respectively, with 9 bases between them. The CDR3 length is 15 residues. Germline V CDR1 and CDR2: MGHDK, SYGVNS. The DNA for the CDR3 is TGTGCCAGCAGTGAATCGGGTCTCGGCAATCAGCCCCAGCATTTT. Its protein product is CASSESGLGNQPQHF.

This sequence joins TRBV9 and TRBJ2-7, with 10 nucleotides matching TRBD2. V lost 2 bases to trimming and J lost 3 bases; unmatched junction nucleotides: 8. Per germline, CDR1 SGDLS and CDR2 YYNGEE. The CDR3 loop spans 16 amino acids. CDR3: CASSVPYSGGYYEQYF. CDR3 sequence (DNA): TGTGCCAGCAGCGTGCCATATAGCGGGGGGTACTACGAGCAGTACTTC. The whole variable domain, filled in from reference TRBV9 and TRBJ2-7, reads DSGVTQTPKHLITATGQRVTLRCSPRSGDLSVYWYQQSLDQGLQFLIQYYNGEERAKGNILERFSAQQFPDLHSELNLSSLELGDSALYFCASSVPYSGGYYEQYFGPGTRLTVT.

In this sample, this clone turned up once. V gene TRBV3-1 (or the pseudogene TRBV3-2) combines with J gene TRBJ2-3; D is ambiguous. The V gene lost 2 bases and the J gene lost 2 bases, with 23 bases spanning the gap. The CDR3 runs to 19 residues. Germline CDR1 is LGHDT and CDR2 is YNNKEL (reference sequence). The CDR3: CASSQLFNRSLLITDTQYF. The CDR3 DNA is TGTGCCAGCAGCCAATTGTTTAATCGGTCACTCCTCATCACAGATACGCAGTATTTT.

The rearrangement joins TRBV3-1 (or the pseudogene TRBV3-2) to TRBJ2-1, with D tentatively TRBD1 (6 bases). The CDR3 contains 15 residues. Trimming removed 4 bases from V and 3 bases from J, with 13 bases in between. Germline V CDR1 and CDR2: LGHDT, YNNKEL (reference sequence). The CDR3 DNA reads as TGTGCCAGCAGCCGGGACCAGGGGTTCTACAATGAGCAGTTCTTC. Translated, it gives CASSRDQGFYNEQFF.

The chain joins TRBV6-4 to TRBJ1-2; tentative D call: TRBD1 (6 bases). Germline loops: CDR1 MRHNA, CDR2 SNTAGT. Trimming removed 6 bases from V and 6 bases from J, with 23 bases in between. The CDR3 is made up of 16 amino acids. The CDR3 loop is CASSPDGLPRGNGYTF. The CDR3 DNA reads as TGTGCCAGCAGCCCCGATGGACTCCCGAGGGGGAATGGCTACACCTTC.

The chain combines TRBV2 with TRBJ2-2; TRBD2 is a possible D gene (6 bases). Trimming pared 6 bases from V and 2 bases from J, leaving 13 bases between. This CDR3 is built from 15 residues. Germline V gene sequence: CDR1 SNHLY, CDR2 FYNNEI. The CDR3 DNA reads TGTGCCAGCAGCCAACCGGGACTTAACACCGGGGAGCTGTTTTTT. Its translation: CASSQPGLNTGELFF.

The V and J genes are TRBV27 and TRBJ2-1; maybe TRBD1 (6 bases). The germline V gene encodes CDR1 MNHEY and CDR2 SMNVEV (reference sequence). The CDR3 is 17 residues long. Trimming pared 6 bases from V and 7 bases from J, leaving 25 bases between. In nucleotides, the CDR3 is TGTGCCAGCAGCGGTCTAAGAATCCCGAGGGGGAAGAATGAGCAGTTCTTC. It specifies CASSGLRIPRGKNEQFF.

The chain carries TRBV7-8 and TRBJ2-1; 9 nucleotides agree with TRBD1. Germline loops: CDR1 SGHVS, CDR2 FQNEAQ. The V segment lost 2 bases and the J segment 8 bases; nucleotides outside the gene matches: 4. CDR3 length: 14 amino acids. CDR3: CASSLPGQGYEQFF. The CDR3 DNA reads as TGTGCCAGCAGCTTACCGGGACAGGGATATGAGCAGTTCTTC.